The 10 T cell receptor beta chains in this list originate from one sample, sequenced in a study of CD8 T cells in Susac syndrome. Random hexamers were used to reverse transcribe an amount of about 0.45 to 1 ug RNA. MiXCR was run by TCRdb on the immunoSEQ multiplex PCR reads, yielding one entry per CDR3 protein. The repertoire holds over 300,000 distinct CDR3 sequences, 92% seen once, with around 0.07% in the top ten. Sequenced material: CD4+ T cells from PBMCs. These receptors were obtained from a human donor with multiple sclerosis.

The V gene is TRBV9, the J gene TRBJ2-7, with D hard to call. Per germline, CDR1 SGDLS and CDR2 YYNGEE. V dropped 0 bases and J dropped 2 bases, with 9 bases sitting between them. The CDR3 is 14 residues long. DNA of the CDR3: TGTGCCAGCAGCGTAGCAGGCAGTCCCTACGAGCAGTACTTC. Protein sequence: CASSVAGSPYEQYF.

This chain joins TRBV9 and TRBJ1-1, with D tentatively TRBD1 (5 bases). CDR1 is SGDLS, CDR2 YYNGEE, per germline. V lost 7 bases to trimming and J lost 10 bases, with 20 bases between them. CDR3 length: 13 amino acids. The CDR3 region has the DNA TGTGCCAGCGGCGAAGGGACGGTTAGGGGAGCTTTCTTT. The encoded protein is CASGEGTVRGAFF. Combining the CDR3 with reference TRBV9 and TRBJ1-1 gives the whole variable domain DSGVTQTPKHLITATGQRVTLRCSPRSGDLSVYWYQQSLDQGLQFLIQYYNGEERAKGNILERFSAQQFPDLHSELNLSSLELGDSALYFCASGEGTVRGAFFGQGTRLTVV.

V is TRBV28 and J is TRBJ1-2; 7 bases match TRBD1. This CDR3 has 14 residues. The germline V gene has CDR1 MDHEN and CDR2 SYDVKM. The CDR3 here is CVTGTDQPNYGYTF. DNA of the CDR3: TGTGTCACCGGGACAGACCAGCCTAACTATGGCTACACCTTC.

The V and J genes are TRBV12-3 or TRBV12-4 and TRBJ1-3; D is possibly TRBD1 (5 bases). This CDR3 is 15 amino acids long. V was shortened by 3 bases and J by 2 bases, with 11 bases between the two germline ends. The CDR3 loop reads CASSFRGRAGNTIYF. The CDR3 DNA sequence: TGTGCCAGCAGTTTCCGGGGGAGGGCTGGAAACACCATATATTTT.

In nucleotides, the CDR3 is TGTGCCAGCAGTTTAACATCCACTAGTGTGGTCAATGAGCAGTTCTTC. Its translation is CASSLTSTSVVNEQFF. V is TRBV11-2 and J is TRBJ2-1, with a tentative D call TRBD2 (5 bases). The V end was cut by 6 bases, the J end by 6 bases, with 21 bases between. The germline CDR1 and CDR2 sequences are SGHAT and FQNNGV. CDR3 length equals 16 residues. Full variable domain (outside the CDR3, taken from reference TRBV11-2 and TRBJ2-1): EAGVAQSPRYKIIEKRQSVAFWCNPISGHATLYWYQQILGQGPKLLIQFQNNGVVDDSQLPKDRFSAERLKGVDSTLKIQPAKLEDSAVYLCASSLTSTSVVNEQFFGPGTRLTVL.

The chain uses TRBV4-2 and TRBJ2-7, with a possible D match to TRBD2 (5 bases). CDR3 size: 15 residues. The ends were cut back, 1 base at V and 0 bases at J, with 10 bases in the middle. The germline V gene encodes CDR1 LGHNA and CDR2 YNFKEQ. CDR3 loop: CASSQGGITSYEQYF. CDR3 coding DNA: TGTGCCAGCAGCCAAGGAGGGATTACCTCCTACGAGCAGTACTTC.

This chain joins TRBV14 and TRBJ1-1; D ambiguous. The CDR3 contains 15 residues. The V end lost 0 bases, the J end lost 11 bases, and 19 bases lay between the germline ends. CDR1 and CDR2 (germline): SGHDN, FVKESK. The CDR3 protein is CASSQDVTRAGSAFF. In DNA, the CDR3 is TGTGCCAGCAGCCAAGATGTCACCCGAGCCGGGAGTGCTTTCTTT.

With regard to this clonotype: The germline gene is not matched at one end of the junction; a read error may be the cause. The chain joins TRBV19 to TRBJ1-1; possible D gene TRBD1, 6 bases. From germline, CDR1 is LNHDA and CDR2 SQIVND (reference sequence). This CDR3 spans 17 amino acids. This CDR3 is CASSIARGGTGNTEVFF. The DNA for the CDR3 is TGTGCCAGTAGTATAGCTAGAGGGGGGACGGGGAACACTGAAGTTTTCTTT.

The V and J genes are TRBV24-1 and TRBJ2-1; the D gene is possibly TRBD2 (6 bases). The V gene lost 5 bases and the J gene lost 7 bases, with 17 bases spanning the gap. CDR3 length: 15 amino acids. CDR1 and CDR2 from the germline V gene are KGHDR and SFDVKD. In nucleotides, the CDR3 is TGTGCCACCAGTGCCACGACTAGTAAACGGAATGAGCAGTTCTTC. Its translation: CATSATTSKRNEQFF.

This clonotype is a singleton in its sample. V and J are TRBV20-1 and TRBJ2-6, with no clear D. The CDR3 runs to 14 residues. V dropped 5 bases and J dropped 4 bases, with 12 bases sitting between them. Germline V gene lookup returns CDR1 DFQATT and CDR2 SNEGSKA (reference sequence). DNA of the CDR3: TGCAGTGCTCATATGTTAAGGGGGGCCAACGTCCTGACTTTC. Its protein is CSAHMLRGANVLTF.